One sample yielded the 3 T cell receptor beta chains listed below, sequenced in a study of identical twins. MiXCR, run by TCRdb on the 5' RACE reads, gives a single entry per CDR3 protein. The sample contains 350,000 to 450,000 distinct CDR3 sequences, less than 20% of which appear only once. The sample was naive T cells sorted from blood. These receptors all stem from a man over 45 in good health.

The rearrangement uses TRBV4-3 and TRBJ2-3; 12 bases match TRBD2. Germline values: CDR1 LGHNA, CDR2 YSLEER. This CDR3 has 18 amino acids. Trimming at V came to 3 bases and at J to 4 bases, leaving 11 bases not matched to a gene. The CDR3 DNA reads TGCGCCAGCAGCCAGGCTAGCGGGAGGGCCGATCGGGCAGATACGCAGTATTTT. Its translation: CASSQASGRADRADTQYF.

The chain uses TRBV20-1 and TRBJ2-7; TRBD2 agrees at 11 bases. This CDR3 is 15 amino acids long. The germline V gene encodes CDR1 DFQATT and CDR2 SNEGSKA (reference sequence). Trimming cost V 1 base and J 3 bases; bases outside gene matches: 5. CDR3 DNA sequence: TGCAGTGCTAGAGCCCTACTAGCGGGAGTCTACGAGCAGTACTTC. Translated, it gives CSARALLAGVYEQYF.

This clonotype occurred many times. The chain employs TRBV7-2 and TRBJ2-7, with D possibly being TRBD1 or TRBD2 (5 bases each). Germline V gives CDR1 SGHTA, CDR2 FQGNSA. The CDR3 totals 17 residues. The V gene lost 0 bases and the J gene lost 3 bases, with 18 bases spanning the gap. The CDR3 DNA is TGTGCCAGCAGCTTAGCCTCCGGGACGCAGAGAATCTACGAGCAGTACTTC. Translating it yields CASSLASGTQRIYEQYF.